This T cell receptor beta chain appears in the sequencing data of a study of T cell clonality in common variable immunodeficiency. The study's findings and limits: Shared TCRbeta clones were fewer between CVID subjects than controls.

The CDR3 has 15 amino acids. Germline V gene data show CDR1 as SQVTM and CDR2 as ANQGSEA. Trimming cost V 6 bases and J 5 bases; bases outside gene matches: 8. Sequencing was performed with immunoSEQ multiplex PCR; in TCRdb, only in-frame clones are kept and a portion is missing. The data list roughly 50,000 clones, none observed once; roughly 3.4% falls to the top ten. This clone occurred many times. Its specificity is unknown. Read data end 3 residues before the CDR3 end; the end is taken from the germline J gene. This TCR was sampled from a person aged 18-70 years in good health. The sequenced material came from peripheral blood mononuclear cells. The gene calls are TRBV29-1 and TRBJ2-2; TRBD1 matches 11 bases. The part of the CDR3 DNA that was read is TGCAGCGTCGCCCCCGGGACAGGGGGGACCGGGGAG. It yields the protein CSVAPGTGGTGE. From start to end, the CDR3 is CSVAPGTGGTGELFF.